This T cell receptor (beta chain) is drawn from a study of OX40 agonist ivuxolimab in advanced cancers. Study-wide results and limits: With doses of 0.1 to 3.0 mg/kg, CD4+ and CD8+ blood T cells had undergone clonal expansion by week 6.

Profiled with immunoSEQ multiplex PCR; TCRdb holds only in-frame clones, not every one. Here the sample spans about 19,000 clones, around four fifths being singletons. As to this clone: Its antigen is not identified.

From germline, CDR1 is LGHNA and CDR2 YSLEER. V dropped 0 bases and J dropped 4 bases, with 12 bases sitting between them. The CDR3 is 16 residues long. The material sequenced was CD4+ or CD8+ T cells sorted from blood, taken in a trial of the OX40 agonist ivuxolimab. This TCR was recovered from an adult with an advanced solid tumor such as melanoma, head and neck, liver or kidney cancer. The chain uses TRBV4-3 and TRBJ2-2, with D hard to call. CDR3 residues: CASSQEARAITGELFF. The CDR3 coding sequence is TGCGCCAGCAGCCAAGAAGCCCGGGCCATCACCGGGGAGCTGTTTTTT.